Listed below are T cell receptor beta chains from one sample, sequenced in a study of human T cells and chemical hapten exposure. TCRdb fed the RACE reads into MiXCR, producing one record per CDR3 protein. Altogether around 80,000 distinct CDR3 sequences are present, 6.6% being singletons, with the ten largest covering 1% to 1.5%. The sample was whole blood, taken in connection with sensitization to the hapten diphenylcyclopropenone (DPC). These receptors were obtained from a woman in her twenties or thirties with alopecia areata. Some clones in this sample may be carry-over from other donors' samples. CDR3s include the opening cysteine and the closing phenylalanine or tryptophan. Fields, in order: D gene, clone size, V gene, J gene, CDR3 protein, CDR3 DNA. The D gene is left open where the match is weak. Clone size is not always given. Where it is, it says once, few, many or a class for expanded clones.

>TRBD2|many|TRBV19|TRBJ2-7
CASSLRGAYEQYF
TGTGCCAGTAGTTTGCGGGGGGCCTACGAGCAGTACTTC
>TRBD2|many|TRBV29-1|TRBJ2-1
CSAPAGGLAGGHTYNEQFF
TGCAGCGCCCCCGCCGGGGGACTAGCGGGGGGGCATACCTACAATGAGCAGTTCTTC
>TRBD1|.|TRBV27|TRBJ2-3
CASSFIRQGEGLYF
TGTGCCAGCAGTTTTATTCGACAGGGGGAAGGTCTGTATTTT
>.|many|TRBV7-9|TRBJ1-5
CASSFGIPNQPQHF
TGTGCCAGCAGCTTCGGCATCCCCAATCAGCCCCAGCATTTT
>TRBD1|many|TRBV6-5|TRBJ2-1
CASGPQGSSYNEQFF
TGTGCCAGCGGACCACAGGGGAGCTCCTACAATGAGCAGTTCTTC
>.|.|TRBV19|TRBJ1-2
CASSRRQEKYGYTF
TGTGCCAGTAGTCGTCGCCAGGAGAAATATGGCTACACCTTC
>.|.|TRBV21-1|TRBJ1-3
CASSTQGAAGNTIYF
TGTGCCAGCAGCACACAGGGGGCAGCTGGAAACACCATATATTTT
>.|many|TRBV5-4|TRBJ1-3
CASSPQAGGGNTIYF
TGTGCCAGCAGCCCTCAGGCGGGAGGTGGAAACACCATATATTTT
>.|many|TRBV18|TRBJ1-5
CATNQGGSNQPQHF
TGTGCCACCAACCAAGGGGGGAGCAATCAGCCCCAGCATTTT
>.|many|TRBV11-3|TRBJ1-1
CASSSLEGGLNAEAFF
TGTGCCAGCAGCTCTTTAGAAGGGGGTCTAAACGCTGAAGCTTTCTTT
>.|few|TRBV5-6|TRBJ1-1
CASSLLQGPSEAFF
TGTGCCAGCAGCTTGCTGCAGGGCCCCTCTGAAGCTTTCTTT
>.|many|TRBV7-2|TRBJ1-1
CASSLTAATEAFF
TGTGCCAGCAGCTTAACGGCGGCCACTGAAGCTTTCTTT
>TRBD2|many|TRBV6-5|TRBJ2-1
CASSYTGTSGGARDEQFF
TGTGCCAGCAGTTACACCGGGACTAGCGGGGGGGCTAGGGATGAGCAGTTCTTC
>TRBD2|many|TRBV6-5|TRBJ2-2
CASTIAGGADTGELFF
TGTGCCAGCACAATAGCGGGGGGGGCCGACACCGGGGAGCTGTTTTTT
>.|few|TRBV14|TRBJ2-5
CASSQDNLQETQYF
TGTGCCAGCAGCCAAGACAACCTCCAGGAGACCCAGTACTTC
>TRBD1|.|TRBV20-1|TRBJ1-2
CSAKQGSYGYTF
TGCAGTGCCAAACAGGGGTCCTATGGCTACACCTTC
>TRBD2|few|TRBV20-1|TRBJ2-1
CSARTSGGAGSYNEQFF
TGCAGTGCACGGACTAGCGGCGGGGCGGGGTCCTACAATGAGCAGTTCTTC
>.|.|TRBV29-1|TRBJ1-2
CSVDRGGGYTF
TGCAGCGTTGACAGGGGAGGCGGCTACACCTTC
>.|many|TRBV2|TRBJ2-3
CASTRGTDTQYF
TGTGCCAGCACCAGGGGCACAGATACGCAGTATTTT
>.|few|TRBV20-1|TRBJ1-2
CRGKGRPYGYTF
TGCAGGGGAAAGGGGCGACCCTATGGCTACACCTTC
>TRBD2|.|TRBV5-1|TRBJ2-2
CASCLGTSGTGELFF
TGCGCCAGCTGCTTAGGGACTAGCGGCACCGGGGAGCTGTTTTTT
>.|few|TRBV5-1|TRBJ2-3
CASSEFSTDTQYF
TGCGCCAGCAGCGAATTTAGCACAGATACGCAGTATTTT
>.|many|TRBV18|TRBJ1-1
CASSPLIATPEAVNTEAFF
TGTGCCAGCTCACCTTTGATCGCAACCCCCGAGGCGGTGAACACTGAAGCTTTCTTT
>.|many|TRBV30|TRBJ2-3
CAWKLGWTDTQYF
TGTGCCTGGAAACTAGGGTGGACAGATACGCAGTATTTT
>.|few|TRBV12-3/TRBV12-4|TRBJ1-4
CASSLATDATNEKLFF
TGTGCCAGCAGTTTAGCGACCGATGCAACTAATGAAAAACTGTTTTTT
>.|.|TRBV7-9|TRBJ1-1
CASSSNLAGRWTEAFF
TGTGCCAGCAGCTCCAATCTAGCAGGGAGGTGGACTGAAGCTTTCTTT
>TRBD1|many|TRBV7-9|TRBJ2-7
CASSLNRGYEQYF
TGTGCCAGCAGCTTAAACAGGGGCTACGAGCAGTACTTC
>.|many|TRBV6-5|TRBJ1-2
CASSYGQGRGYTF
TGTGCCAGCAGTTACGGGCAGGGACGGGGCTACACCTTC
>TRBD2|.|TRBV14|TRBJ2-3
CASSQDGGTSVRDYSSTDTQYF
TGTGCCAGCAGCCAAGATGGGGGGACTAGCGTCCGCGACTACTCTAGCACAGATACGCAGTATTTT
>TRBD1|many|TRBV20-1|TRBJ2-5
CSARTRTGRRETQYF
TGCAGTGCTAGAACCCGGACAGGGCGAAGGGAGACCCAGTACTTC
>TRBD1|many|TRBV20-1|TRBJ2-7
CSVGQGTYEQYF
TGCAGTGTTGGACAGGGAACCTACGAGCAGTACTTC
>.|many|TRBV4-1|TRBJ2-1
CASSQDNEQFF
TGCGCCAGCAGCCAAGATAATGAGCAGTTCTTC
>.|.|TRBV7-2|TRBJ2-2
CASSPRTANTGELFF
TGTGCCAGCAGCCCCCGGACAGCGAACACCGGGGAGCTGTTTTTT
>.|many|TRBV18|TRBJ2-6
CASSTGLSSGANVLTF
TGTGCCAGCTCAACAGGACTGAGCTCTGGGGCCAACGTCCTGACTTTC
>.|many|TRBV5-1|TRBJ2-7
CASSPYGGALGREQYF
TGCGCCAGCAGCCCCTATGGGGGGGCGCTCGGTAGGGAGCAGTACTTC
>TRBD1|many|TRBV29-1|TRBJ2-5
CSVGDSQETQYF
TGCAGCGTGGGGGACAGCCAAGAGACCCAGTACTTC
>.|few|TRBV20-1|TRBJ2-5
CSAAPWGQYQETQYF
TGCAGTGCTGCGCCGTGGGGCCAGTACCAAGAGACCCAGTACTTC
>TRBD2|.|TRBV11-2|TRBJ2-7
CASSLGLPTSGGSTRYEQYF
TGTGCCAGCAGCCTAGGACTCCCGACTAGCGGGGGGTCGACCCGCTACGAGCAGTACTTC